One sample yielded the 5 T cell receptor beta chains listed below, sequenced in a study of T cell repertoires in cytomegalovirus infection. Using its own MiXCR run on the reads, TCRdb lists one record per CDR3 protein. Here the sample spans around 320,000 distinct CDR3 sequences, around a tenth being singletons. Material for sequencing was PBMCs. Receptors were obtained from a human donor in good health (CMV status not recorded). Some clones in this sample may be carry-over from other donors' samples.

The chain combines TRBV7-9 with TRBJ2-7, with a possible D match to TRBD1 (6 bases). With 5 bases removed from V and 7 bases from J, the gap between germline ends came to 15 bases. Germline V gives CDR1 SEHNR, CDR2 FQNEAQ (reference sequence). The CDR3 extends over 13 amino acids. The CDR3 loop is CASSPPGHWEQYF. The DNA for the CDR3 is TGTGCCAGCAGCCCTCCGGGACATTGGGAGCAGTACTTC.

This clonotype was counted ten times or more. This sequence joins TRBV7-6 and TRBJ2-7; perhaps TRBD2 as D (7 bases). The CDR3 sequence is 15 residues long. The V end was cut by 6 bases, the J end by 3 bases, with 18 bases between. The germline V gene encodes CDR1 SGHVS and CDR2 FNYEAQ. The CDR3 spells CASRGGHGKLYEQYF. As DNA, the CDR3 is TGTGCCAGCAGGGGGGGGCATGGAAAACTCTACGAGCAGTACTTC.

This clonotype was observed a few times. The chain recombines TRBV7-6 with TRBJ2-6; D remains ambiguous. The CDR3 length is 18 residues. Trimming shortened V by 5 bases and J by 1 base, and 18 bases separated the two germline ends. Per germline, CDR1 SGHVS and CDR2 FNYEAQ. The CDR3 DNA is TGTGCCAGCAGCCCCCGCCGGGTTGGGTCTTCTGGGGCCAACGTCCTGACTTTC. This gives the protein CASSPRRVGSSGANVLTF.

This clonotype was counted many times. The chain links TRBV30 to TRBJ1-1; TRBD1 is a possible D gene (5 bases). This CDR3 has 16 residues. V was cut by 4 bases and J by 3 bases, with 21 bases left in between. The V gene's germline CDR1 is GTSNPN and CDR2 SVGIG (reference sequence). CDR3 loop: CAWTRLGTKRDTEAFF. The CDR3 region has the DNA TGTGCCTGGACCAGATTGGGGACTAAACGGGACACTGAAGCTTTCTTT.

This clonotype has a handful of counts. This chain uses TRBV3-1 with TRBJ1-2; D perhaps matches TRBD1 (6 bases). With 5 bases removed from V and 8 bases from J, the gap between germline ends came to 15 bases. This CDR3 comprises 13 residues. Germline V gene data show CDR1 as LGHDT and CDR2 as YNNKEL (reference sequence). The CDR3 loop is CASSRGGRWGYTF. The CDR3 DNA follows: TGTGCCAGCAGCAGAGGGGGTAGGTGGGGCTACACCTTC.